This T cell receptor (beta chain) was recorded in a study of blood T cell repertoires in COVID-19. Study as a whole: Sample material is recorded as cDNA or gDNA derived from T cells, B-cell-depleted T cells, or PBMCs.

Original processing methods: For nucleated cells, counts were estimated from reference gene primer amplification. Clones were read by immunoSEQ multiplex PCR, and TCRdb kept only the in-frame ones, dropping some. V and J calls and clone size are given by that table; D and trimming were obtained from the DNA. The repertoire holds approximately 53,000 clones, roughly nine tenths seen once, with roughly a quarter in the top ten. The length of the CDR3 is 12 residues. V lost 3 bases to trimming and J lost 4 bases, with 7 bases between them. CDR1 and CDR2 (germline): ENHRY, SYGVKD. This clonotype was obtained from a human donor in a cohort sampled during active COVID-19. The gene calls are TRBV10-3 and TRBJ2-7, with D possibly being TRBD1 (6 bases). Source material: peripheral blood. The CDR3 sequence: CAISEQGYEQYV. The CDR3 coding sequence is TGTGCCATCAGTGAACAGGGATACGAGCAGTACGTC.